Listed below are T cell receptor beta chains from one sample, sequenced in a study of vaccination and CD4 T cells after COVID-19. A single record per CDR3 protein comes from TCRdb applying MiXCR to the PCR reads. Counted here are over 12,000 distinct CDR3 sequences, approximately 50% occurring once; the ten biggest clones make up roughly 26%. No antigen is known for these receptors. Material: cultured CD4+ T cells from blood, obtained after SARS-CoV-2 vaccination. The receptors here all came from a human donor with COVID-19. Both conserved end residues are part of each CDR3. The D gene is left open where the match is weak. Rows give clone size only sometimes, using once, few, many, or a class for an expanded clone.

large	TRBV20-1	NA	TRBJ2-7	TGCAGTGCTAGAGGCCAGGGACCGAGCTCCTACGAGCAGTACTTC	CSARGQGPSSYEQYF
NA	TRBV7-3	NA	TRBJ2-1	TGTGCCAGCAGCTTATTAGACGGGATACTCAATGAGCAGTTCTTC	CASSLLDGILNEQFF
few	TRBV20-1	NA	TRBJ1-1	TGCAGTGCTAGGGACCTGAACAGGGTGAACACTGAAGCTTTCTTT	CSARDLNRVNTEAFF
NA	TRBV7-6	NA	TRBJ2-5	TGTGCCAGCACCCTGGCGGGGAGGGAGACCCAGTACTTC	CASTLAGRETQYF
NA	TRBV20-1	TRBD2	TRBJ2-7	TGCAGTGCCAGCCGGGACTATCGCTACGAGCAGTACTTC	CSASRDYRYEQYF
few	TRBV20-1	NA	TRBJ2-1	TGCAGTGCTAGAGAACTATTCAACACAATGAGGCAGTTCTTC	CSARELFNTMRQFF
few	TRBV2	TRBD1	TRBJ2-5	TGTGCCAGCAGTCGGACAGGGGGCCGAGGTCCAGAGACCCAGTACTTC	CASSRTGGRGPETQYF
NA	TRBV7-2	NA	TRBJ2-2	TGTGCCAGCAGCTTATCTCTAGGGACGAACACCGGGGAGCTGTTTTTT	CASSLSLGTNTGELFF
few	TRBV6-1	NA	TRBJ2-2	TGTGCCAGCAGTGAAGCGCTAAAGGGCGGGGAGCTGTTTTTT	CASSEALKGGELFF
NA	TRBV5-8	NA	TRBJ2-3	TGTGCCAGCAGCTTGGTTTGGCTCGGGGGCACTAGCACAGATACGCAGTATTTT	CASSLVWLGGTSTDTQYF
NA	TRBV20-1	TRBD2	TRBJ2-1	TGCAGTGTAGGACCGGGACTAGCGGGGGAGTACTCCTACAATGAGCAGTTCTTC	CSVGPGLAGEYSYNEQFF
NA	TRBV19	TRBD1	TRBJ1-3	TGTGCCAGTAGTGGACAGGACCCCTCTGGAAACACCATATATTTT	CASSGQDPSGNTIYF
few	TRBV19	TRBD1	TRBJ2-3	TGTGCCAGTAGTATAGGGACAGGGGGCTCAGATACGCAGTATTTT	CASSIGTGGSDTQYF
once	TRBV7-6	NA	TRBJ2-1	TGTGCTAGCAGCTTGGTCGGAGCCGCTGATGAGCAGTTCTTC	CASSLVGAADEQFF
few	TRBV21-1	NA	TRBJ2-6	TGTGCCAGCAGCAACAGAAGACCTGGGGCCAACGTCCTGACTTTC	CASSNRRPGANVLTF
few	TRBV27	TRBD1	TRBJ2-5	TGTGCCAGCAGCCCCGGGACAGGTGGTCCTGGATGGGAGACCCAGTACTTC	CASSPGTGGPGWETQYF
few	TRBV20-1	TRBD1	TRBJ1-5	TGCAGTGCTAGAGACCCTCGGGACAGCAGGCAGCCCCAGCATTTT	CSARDPRDSRQPQHF
NA	TRBV24-1	NA	TRBJ1-4	TGTGCCACCAGTGATTTGCGACCGACCGACAGCGCAACTAATGAAAAACTGTTTTTT	CATSDLRPTDSATNEKLFF
few	TRBV7-8	NA	TRBJ1-3	TGTGCCAGCAGCTTAGCGCCAGGATTCTCTGGAAACACCATATATTTT	CASSLAPGFSGNTIYF
NA	TRBV2	TRBD1	TRBJ2-3	TGTGCCAGCAGAGTAGCTCAGGGGGCGCGCACAGATACGCAGTATTTT	CASRVAQGARTDTQYF
few	TRBV20-1	TRBD2	TRBJ2-7	TGCAGTGCTAGAGTCCACGGACGCAGCGAGGGAGCGGGGGGGTTATGGAACGAGCAGTACTTC	CSARVHGRSEGAGGLWNEQYF
NA	TRBV27	NA	TRBJ1-2	TGTGCCAGCAGTTCAACCTCCGTACTCGTTGGCTATGGCTACACCTTC	CASSSTSVLVGYGYTF
few	TRBV20-1	TRBD2	TRBJ2-5	TGCAGTGCTAGAGATCGACTAGCGGGTCAAGAGACCCAGTACTTC	CSARDRLAGQETQYF
once	TRBV4-1	NA	TRBJ1-2	TGCGCCAGCAGGAACACTGTCCGGGGGCAGTATGGCTACACCTTC	CASRNTVRGQYGYTF
NA	TRBV6-1	NA	TRBJ1-2	TGTGCCAGCAGGGGTACAACGAACTATGGCTACACCTTC	CASRGTTNYGYTF
NA	TRBV20-1	TRBD1	TRBJ1-5	TGCAGTGCTCAGGGGGAGGGGGCCGGACTGAGCAATCAGCCCCAGCATTTT	CSAQGEGAGLSNQPQHF